The source of this T cell receptor (beta chain) is a study of T-cell memory formation after mild COVID-19. TCRdb analysed the 5' RACE reads with MiXCR anew, one entry per CDR3 protein. Of roughly 150,000 distinct CDR3 sequences in the sample, 10% to 15% were seen once. Study-level points and caveats: Some SARS-CoV-2-responding clones were already detected in memory before infection. The second-wave clones peaking on day 37 were not confirmed as SARS-CoV-2-specific. Whereas later expanders leaned CD4+, clones contracting day 15 to 85 showed a balanced CD4/CD8 makeup.

As regards this clonotype: The target antigen is unknown.

Trimming removed 1 base from V and 10 bases from J, with 14 bases in between. From germline, CDR1 is DFQATT and CDR2 SNEGSKA (reference sequence). The length of the CDR3 is 14 residues. The chain recombines TRBV20-1 with TRBJ1-6; D is possibly TRBD1 (5 bases). The sequencing input was PBMCs or a T cell subset sorted from them (not recorded which). The TCR sequence derives from a man between 18 and 29 years old who had mild COVID-19 (a few samples of this study predate the infection). Cell type and time point are not known. The CDR3 sequence: CSARVSGANSPLHF. The CDR3 coding sequence is TGCAGTGCTAGAGTTAGCGGGGCCAACTCACCCCTCCACTTT.